This TCR beta chain was retrieved from a study of cytomegalovirus exposure and HLA in healthy donors. Study findings and constraints: Per a prior analysis, the majority of TCR beta V segments were productive roughly 87% or roughly 30% of the time.

This clone was seen a single time. The target antigen is unknown. The same CDR3 is also encoded by other DNA sequences in this sample. Vbeta (60) and Jbeta (13) primers were used in the PCR. Per the original data handling: An analysis performed later counted roughly 80 million unique TCR beta chains (approximately 10 million of them shared). Generated by immunoSEQ multiplex PCR, the TCRdb table keeps only in-frame clones and is missing some. Clone size and the V and J calls come from that table; the DNA yielded D and trimming. The sample records about 93,000 clones, approximately 83% being singletons. The germline CDR1 and CDR2 sequences are SGHVS and FNYEAQ. V lost 1 base and J lost 6, with 10 bases in between. The CDR3 is 13 amino acids.

The source of this sequence is a man in his fifties or sixties in good health and CMV-seronegative. The chain employs TRBV7-6 and TRBJ2-7; TRBD2 might be the D (7 bases). Sequencing was carried out using PBMCs. The CDR3 spells CASSLVGGGEQYF. The DNA of the CDR3 is TGTGCCAGCAGCTTAGTGGGAGGGGGCGAGCAGTACTTC.